This T cell receptor (beta chain) was retrieved from a study of T cells in Graves' hyperthyroidism and ophthalmopathy. The investigators amplified TCR beta CDR3 regions from RNA transcripts. The primer set for the first-round RT-PCR of the TCR CDR3 was HTBI. TCRdb re-called the multiplex PCR reads with MiXCR, one entry per CDR3 protein. The data show roughly 560,000 distinct CDR3 sequences, about 15% seen once. Lactation, pregnancy, other autoimmune disease or uncontrolled infection led to exclusion of patients. Clinical symptoms, serum thyroxine and TRAb, thyroid ultrasound and orbital computed tomography were used for the diagnoses. The PBMCs were taken from around 9.1 ml of fresh peripheral blood. This clonotype was detected ten times or more. Its antigen is undetermined. General study results and limits: Most clonotypes expanded in thyroid above 0.001 were likewise present in blood.

This CDR3 is 15 amino acids long. Germline CDR1 MNHEY, CDR2 SVGAGI. Trimming removed 3 bases from V and 2 bases from J, with 11 bases in between. This sequence was found in a woman in her forties with Graves' ophthalmopathy. The genes are TRBV6-5 and TRBJ1-5; D gene uncertain. Sequenced material: blood. CDR3 bases: TGTGCCAGCAGTTATGAGGGTAAGGGCAATCAGCCCCAGCATTTT. Translation gives CASSYEGKGNQPQHF.